Each of the 8 T cell receptor beta chains below was sequenced from the same sample in a study of T cell clonotyping in hematopoietic cell transplantation. Clones were sequenced by immunoSEQ multiplex PCR, and TCRdb holds only the in-frame ones, with some missing. In the table there are roughly 11,000 clones, approximately 90% of which are singletons. Specimen: peripheral blood mononuclear cells. These receptor sequences come from a woman aged 50 to 60 in good health. Some clones in this sample may be carry-over from other donors' samples.

The chain carries TRBV7-2 and TRBJ1-1; no reliable D call. The CDR3 sequence is 14 residues long. Trimming removed 1 base at V and 2 bases at J, with 8 bases between. Germline CDR1 reads SGHTA; CDR2 reads FQGNSA. CDR3 bases: TGTGCCAGCAGCTTAGATGGGTTAAACACTGAAGCTTTCTTT. Translating gives CASSLDGLNTEAFF.

This rearrangement joins TRBV30 to TRBJ1-2; D possibly corresponds to TRBD1 (6 bases). Per the germline V gene, CDR1 is GTSNPN and CDR2 is SVGIG (reference sequence). The V end was cut by 2 bases, the J end by 4 bases, with 14 bases between. CDR3 length: 14 amino acids. CDR3 sequence: CAWSYRADLYGYTF. CDR3 nucleotide sequence: TGTGCCTGGAGTTACAGGGCCGACCTCTATGGCTACACCTTC.

This chain connects TRBV19 to TRBJ1-1, with D uncertain. V was trimmed by 5 bases and J by 1 base, leaving 8 bases between them. The CDR3 contains 13 residues. Germline CDR1 LNHDA, CDR2 SQIVND (reference sequence). This chain's CDR3 is CASSFNENTEAFF. CDR3 in DNA: TGTGCCAGTAGTTTCAATGAGAACACTGAAGCTTTCTTT.

V and J are TRBV6-6 and TRBJ1-1; weak D call: TRBD1 (5 bases). This CDR3 region has 14 residues. Trimming took 8 bases from V and 5 from J, leaving 18 bases between them. Germline-derived CDR1 and CDR2 are MNHNY and SVGAGI (reference sequence). The CDR3 nucleotides are TGTGCCAGCTATTTGGGCTGGGGGGGGACTGAAGCTTTCTTT. Translating it yields CASYLGWGGTEAFF.

The CDR3 region is CASSLEAGSQETQYF. The CDR3 region has the DNA TGTGCCAGCAGCTTAGAAGCGGGGAGCCAAGAGACCCAGTACTTC. V gene TRBV7-8 combines with J gene TRBJ2-5, with TRBD2 identical over 7 bases. Germline trimming cut 1 base from V and 1 base from J; bases unmatched to any gene: 3. The CDR3 contains 15 residues. Germline CDR1 SGHVS, CDR2 FQNEAQ.

A few counts support this clone. The CDR3 nucleotides are TGTGCCACGAGGGCGGGCTTTACATCCTATAATTCACCCCTCCACTTT. It yields the protein CATRAGFTSYNSPLHF. The rearrangement uses TRBV19 and TRBJ1-6; D unclear. CDR1 is LNHDA, CDR2 SQIVND, per germline (reference sequence). V was cut by 10 bases and J by 1 base, with 17 bases left in between. The CDR3 length is 16 residues.

The V gene is TRBV27, the J gene TRBJ2-1, with D perhaps matching TRBD2 (5 bases). Germline V CDR1 and CDR2: MNHEY, SMNVEV (reference sequence). The CDR3 has 14 residues. V dropped 4 bases and J dropped 7 bases, with 14 bases sitting between them. CDR3 sequence: CASSYAGRLNEQFF. DNA for the CDR3: TGTGCCAGCAGTTATGCGGGTAGATTGAATGAGCAGTTCTTC.

The V and J genes are TRBV4-2 and TRBJ1-6; no clear D. The germline CDR1 and CDR2 sequences are LGHNA and YNFKEQ. The CDR3 has 15 residues. V lost 4 bases to trimming and J lost 9 bases, with 16 bases between them. This CDR3 is CASSPSTSDISPLHF. In nucleotides, the CDR3 is TGTGCCAGCAGCCCCTCCACCTCAGACATTTCACCCCTCCACTTT.